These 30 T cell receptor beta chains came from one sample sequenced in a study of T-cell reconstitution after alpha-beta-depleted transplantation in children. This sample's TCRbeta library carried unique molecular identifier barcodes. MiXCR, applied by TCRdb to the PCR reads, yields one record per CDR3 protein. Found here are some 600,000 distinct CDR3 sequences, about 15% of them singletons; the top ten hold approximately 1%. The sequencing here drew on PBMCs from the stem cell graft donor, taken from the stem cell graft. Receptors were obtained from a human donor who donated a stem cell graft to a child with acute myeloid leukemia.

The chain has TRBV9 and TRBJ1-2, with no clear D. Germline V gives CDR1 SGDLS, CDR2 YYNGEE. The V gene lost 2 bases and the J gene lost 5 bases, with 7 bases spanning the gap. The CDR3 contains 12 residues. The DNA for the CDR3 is TGTGCCAGCAGCGTTAGTCCTTATGGCTACACCTTC. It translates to CASSVSPYGYTF. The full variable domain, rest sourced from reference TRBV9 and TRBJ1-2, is DSGVTQTPKHLITATGQRVTLRCSPRSGDLSVYWYQQSLDQGLQFLIQYYNGEERAKGNILERFSAQQFPDLHSELNLSSLELGDSALYFCASSVSPYGYTFGSGTRLTVV.

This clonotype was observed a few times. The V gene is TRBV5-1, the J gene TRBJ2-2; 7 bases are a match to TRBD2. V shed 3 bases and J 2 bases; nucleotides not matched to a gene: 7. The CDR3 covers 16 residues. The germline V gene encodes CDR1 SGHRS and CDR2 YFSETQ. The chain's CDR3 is CASSSQSGANTGELFF. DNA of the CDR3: TGCGCCAGCAGCTCCCAAAGCGGGGCCAACACCGGGGAGCTGTTTTTT.

The CDR3 reads CSARDGQGGNEQFF. In DNA, the CDR3 is TGCAGTGCTAGAGACGGACAGGGGGGGAATGAGCAGTTCTTC. This chain joins TRBV20-1 and TRBJ2-1, with 10 bases lining up with TRBD1. This CDR3 has 14 residues. Trimming removed 0 bases from V and 7 bases from J; junction bases left unmatched: 3. Germline CDR1 DFQATT, CDR2 SNEGSKA (reference sequence).

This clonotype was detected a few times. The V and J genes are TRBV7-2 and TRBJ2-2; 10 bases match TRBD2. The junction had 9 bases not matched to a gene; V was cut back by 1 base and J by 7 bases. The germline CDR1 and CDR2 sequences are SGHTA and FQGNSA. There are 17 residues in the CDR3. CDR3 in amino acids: CASSLVPQRGGGGELFF. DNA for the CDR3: TGTGCCAGCAGCTTAGTCCCCCAGCGGGGGGGCGGCGGGGAGCTGTTTTTT.

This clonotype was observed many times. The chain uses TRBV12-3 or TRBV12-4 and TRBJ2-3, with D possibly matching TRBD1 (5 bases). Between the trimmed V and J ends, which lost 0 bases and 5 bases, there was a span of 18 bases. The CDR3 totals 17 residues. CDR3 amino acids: CASSLAQGPAQRDTQYF. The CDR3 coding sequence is TGTGCCAGCAGTTTAGCGCAGGGTCCCGCGCAGAGAGATACGCAGTATTTT.

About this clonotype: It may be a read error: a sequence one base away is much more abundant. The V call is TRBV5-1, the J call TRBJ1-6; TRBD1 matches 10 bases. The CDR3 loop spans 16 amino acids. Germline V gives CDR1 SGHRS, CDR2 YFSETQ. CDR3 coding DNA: TGCGCCAGCTGCTTCGTAGCGACAGGGGGCGGACAACCCCTCCACTTT. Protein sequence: CASCFVATGGGQPLHF.

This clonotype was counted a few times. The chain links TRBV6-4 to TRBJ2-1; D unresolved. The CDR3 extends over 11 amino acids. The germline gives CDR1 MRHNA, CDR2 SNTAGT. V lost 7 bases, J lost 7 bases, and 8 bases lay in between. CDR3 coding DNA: TGTGCCAGCAAAGACTGGAATGAGCAGTTCTTC. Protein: CASKDWNEQFF.

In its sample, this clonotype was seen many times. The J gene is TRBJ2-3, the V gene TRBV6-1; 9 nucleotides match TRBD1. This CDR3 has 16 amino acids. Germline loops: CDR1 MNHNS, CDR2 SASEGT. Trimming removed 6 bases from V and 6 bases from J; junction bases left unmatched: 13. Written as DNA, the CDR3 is TGTGCCAGCAGCCCCAGAAGGGACAGGGTGGGGGATACGCAGTATTTT. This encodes CASSPRRDRVGDTQYF.

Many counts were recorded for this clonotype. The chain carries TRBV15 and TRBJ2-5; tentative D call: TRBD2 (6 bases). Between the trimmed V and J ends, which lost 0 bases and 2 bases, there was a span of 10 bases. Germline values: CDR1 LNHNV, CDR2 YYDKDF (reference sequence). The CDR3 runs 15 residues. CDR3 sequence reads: CATSRDRGTQETQYF. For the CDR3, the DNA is TGTGCCACCAGCAGAGATCGAGGGACTCAAGAGACCCAGTACTTC.

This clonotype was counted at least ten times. The CDR3 loop reads CSALRDWSGDTQYF. The CDR3 DNA reads as TGCAGTGCTCTCCGGGACTGGAGTGGAGATACGCAGTATTTT. The rearrangement uses TRBV20-1 and TRBJ2-3, with D perhaps matching TRBD2 (6 bases). CDR3 length: 14 residues. The V end was cut by 5 bases, the J end by 5 bases, with 17 bases between. CDR1 DFQATT and CDR2 SNEGSKA come from the germline V gene (reference sequence).

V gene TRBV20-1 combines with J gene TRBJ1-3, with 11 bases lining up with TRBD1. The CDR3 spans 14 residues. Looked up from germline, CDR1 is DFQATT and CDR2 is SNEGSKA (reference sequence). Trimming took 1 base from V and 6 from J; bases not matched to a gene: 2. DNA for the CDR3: TGCAGTGCTAGAGGGGACAGGGGGTTAAACACCATATATTTT. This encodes CSARGDRGLNTIYF.

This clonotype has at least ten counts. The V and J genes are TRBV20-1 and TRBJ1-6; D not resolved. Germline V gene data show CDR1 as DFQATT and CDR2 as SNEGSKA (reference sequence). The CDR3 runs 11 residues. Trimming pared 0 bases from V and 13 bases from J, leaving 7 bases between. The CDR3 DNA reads TGCAGTGCTAGAGAGGGTCTTCCCCTCCACTTT. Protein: CSAREGLPLHF.

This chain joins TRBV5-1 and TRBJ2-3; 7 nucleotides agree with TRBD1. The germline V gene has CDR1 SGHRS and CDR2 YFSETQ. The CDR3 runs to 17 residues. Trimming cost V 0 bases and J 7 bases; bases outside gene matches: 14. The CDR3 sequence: CASSLARTGGRKNTQYF. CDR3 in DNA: TGCGCCAGCAGCTTGGCCAGGACAGGTGGGCGTAAGAATACGCAGTATTTT.

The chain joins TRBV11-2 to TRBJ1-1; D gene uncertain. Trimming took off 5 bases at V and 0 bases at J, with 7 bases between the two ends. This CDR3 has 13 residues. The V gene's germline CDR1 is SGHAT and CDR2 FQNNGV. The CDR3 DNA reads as TGTGCCAGCAGCCGTCTACTGAACACTGAAGCTTTCTTT. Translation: CASSRLLNTEAFF.

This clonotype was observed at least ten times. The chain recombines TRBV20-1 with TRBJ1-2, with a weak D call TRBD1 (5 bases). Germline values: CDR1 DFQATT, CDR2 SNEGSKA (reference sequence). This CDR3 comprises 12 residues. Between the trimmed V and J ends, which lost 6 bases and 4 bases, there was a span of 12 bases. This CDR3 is CSAPGFGYGYTF. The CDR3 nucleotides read TGCAGTGCGCCAGGGTTTGGCTATGGCTACACCTTC.

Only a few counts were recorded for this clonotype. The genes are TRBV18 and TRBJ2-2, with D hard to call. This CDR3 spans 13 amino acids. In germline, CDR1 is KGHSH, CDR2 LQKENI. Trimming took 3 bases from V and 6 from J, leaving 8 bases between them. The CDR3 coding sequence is TGTGCCAGCTCACCGAGGCCGGCCGGGGAGCTGTTTTTT. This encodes CASSPRPAGELFF.

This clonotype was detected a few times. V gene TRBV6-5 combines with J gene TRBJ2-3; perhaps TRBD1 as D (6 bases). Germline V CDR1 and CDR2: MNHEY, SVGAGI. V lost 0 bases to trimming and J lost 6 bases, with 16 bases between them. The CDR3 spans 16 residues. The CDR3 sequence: CASSYSVGGASDTQYF. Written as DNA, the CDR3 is TGTGCCAGCAGTTACTCGGTTGGGGGCGCCTCCGATACGCAGTATTTT.

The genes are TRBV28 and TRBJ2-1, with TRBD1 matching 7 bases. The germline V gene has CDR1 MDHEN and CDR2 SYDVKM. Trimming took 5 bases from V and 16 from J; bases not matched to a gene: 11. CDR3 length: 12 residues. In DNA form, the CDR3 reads TGTGCCAGCAGTACAGGGGCTCGGAGCGGTTTCTTC. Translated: CASSTGARSGFF. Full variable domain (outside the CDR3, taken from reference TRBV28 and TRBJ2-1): DVKVTQSSRYLVKRTGEKVFLECVQDMDHENMFWYRQDPGLGLRLIYFSYDVKMKEKGDIPEGYSVSREKKERFSLILESASTNQTSMYLCASSTGARSGFFGPGTRLTVL.

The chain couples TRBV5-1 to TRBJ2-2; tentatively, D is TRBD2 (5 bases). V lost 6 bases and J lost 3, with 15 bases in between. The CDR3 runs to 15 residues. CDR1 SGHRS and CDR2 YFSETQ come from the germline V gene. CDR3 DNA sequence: TGCGCCAGCAATCTCGGGCCGAGGGACACCGGGGAGCTGTTTTTT. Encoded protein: CASNLGPRDTGELFF.

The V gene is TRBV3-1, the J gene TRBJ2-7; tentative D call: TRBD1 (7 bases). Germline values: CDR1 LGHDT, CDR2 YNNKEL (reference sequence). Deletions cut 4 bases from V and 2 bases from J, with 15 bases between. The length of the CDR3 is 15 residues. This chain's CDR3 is CASSRPGGLPYEQYF. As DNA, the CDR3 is TGTGCCAGCAGCCGTCCAGGGGGGTTACCCTACGAGCAGTACTTC.

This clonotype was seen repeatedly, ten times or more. CDR3 sequence (DNA): TGCAGTGCTAGAGACGAGTTGAACACTGAAGCTTTCTTT. Amino acids: CSARDELNTEAFF. The V call is TRBV20-1, the J call TRBJ1-1; unclear D gene. Per germline, CDR1 DFQATT and CDR2 SNEGSKA (reference sequence). Trimming pared 0 bases from V and 0 bases from J, leaving 5 bases between. This CDR3 has 13 amino acids.

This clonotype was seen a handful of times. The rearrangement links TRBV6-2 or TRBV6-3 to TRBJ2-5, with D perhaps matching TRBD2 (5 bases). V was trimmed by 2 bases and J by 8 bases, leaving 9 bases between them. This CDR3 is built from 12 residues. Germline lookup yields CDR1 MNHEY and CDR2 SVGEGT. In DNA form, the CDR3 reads TGTGCCAGCAGTTACCCGGACTCTACCCAGTACTTC. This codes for CASSYPDSTQYF.

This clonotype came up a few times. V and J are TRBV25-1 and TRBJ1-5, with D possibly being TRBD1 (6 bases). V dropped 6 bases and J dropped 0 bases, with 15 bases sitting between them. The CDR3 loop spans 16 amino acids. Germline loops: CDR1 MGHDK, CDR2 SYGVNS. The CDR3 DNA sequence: TGTGCCAGCAGCCCCGGGACATTTAATAGCAATCAGCCCCAGCATTTT. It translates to CASSPGTFNSNQPQHF.

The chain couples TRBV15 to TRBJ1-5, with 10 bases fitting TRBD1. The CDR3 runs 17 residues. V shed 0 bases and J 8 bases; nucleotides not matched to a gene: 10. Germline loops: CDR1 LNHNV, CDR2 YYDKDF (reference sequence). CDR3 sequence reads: CATSRDLGTGVQKPQHF. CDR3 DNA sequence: TGTGCCACCAGCAGAGATCTAGGGACAGGGGTACAGAAGCCCCAGCATTTT.

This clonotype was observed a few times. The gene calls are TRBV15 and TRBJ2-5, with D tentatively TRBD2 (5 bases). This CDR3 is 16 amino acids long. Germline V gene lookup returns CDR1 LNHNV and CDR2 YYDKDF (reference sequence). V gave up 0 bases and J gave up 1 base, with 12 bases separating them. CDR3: CATSRDLATPQETQYF. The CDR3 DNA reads TGTGCCACCAGCAGAGACCTAGCAACCCCCCAAGAGACCCAGTACTTC.

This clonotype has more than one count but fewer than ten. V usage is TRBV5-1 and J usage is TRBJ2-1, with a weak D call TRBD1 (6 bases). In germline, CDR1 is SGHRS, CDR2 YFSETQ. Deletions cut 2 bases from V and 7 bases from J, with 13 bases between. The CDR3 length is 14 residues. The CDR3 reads CASSLSGADNEQFF. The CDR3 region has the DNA TGCGCCAGCAGCTTATCAGGGGCGGATAATGAGCAGTTCTTC.

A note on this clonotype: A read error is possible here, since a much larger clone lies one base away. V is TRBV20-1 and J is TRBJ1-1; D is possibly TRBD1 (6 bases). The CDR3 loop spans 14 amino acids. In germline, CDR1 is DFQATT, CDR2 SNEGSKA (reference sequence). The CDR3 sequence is CNAIRTGLGTEAFF. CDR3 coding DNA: TGCAATGCTATTCGAACAGGGCTGGGGACTGAAGCTTTCTTT.

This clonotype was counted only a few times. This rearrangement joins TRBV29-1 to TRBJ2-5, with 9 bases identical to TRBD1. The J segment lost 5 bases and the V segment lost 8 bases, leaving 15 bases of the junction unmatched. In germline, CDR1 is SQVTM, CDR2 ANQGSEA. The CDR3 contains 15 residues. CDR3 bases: TGCAGCCCCTGCCGATGGACAGGGGTCAGCGAGACCCAGTACTTC. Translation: CSPCRWTGVSETQYF.

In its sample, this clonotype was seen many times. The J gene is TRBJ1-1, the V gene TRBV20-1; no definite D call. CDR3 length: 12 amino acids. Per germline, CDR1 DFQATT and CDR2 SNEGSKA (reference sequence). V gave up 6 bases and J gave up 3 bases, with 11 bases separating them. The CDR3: CSADGRDTEAFF. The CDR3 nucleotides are TGCAGTGCGGACGGACGGGACACTGAAGCTTTCTTT.

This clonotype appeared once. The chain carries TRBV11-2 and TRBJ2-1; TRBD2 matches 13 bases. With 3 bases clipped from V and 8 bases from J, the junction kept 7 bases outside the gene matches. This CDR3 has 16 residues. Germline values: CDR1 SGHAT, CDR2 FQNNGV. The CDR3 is CASSFTSGGATDEQFF. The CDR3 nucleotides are TGTGCCAGCAGCTTTACTAGCGGGGGGGCCACGGATGAGCAGTTCTTC.